This section outlines one T cell receptor (beta chain) sequence together with its context. This clonotype was observed many times. This clone's antigen is unknown. One base away there is no much larger clone; base qualities are not given. The TCR beta CDR3 regions were amplified from RNA transcripts. For the first round of RT-PCR on the TCR CDR3, the HTBI primer set was used together with the Qiagen OneStep RT-PCR kit. Libraries were constructed in a second round of multiplex PCR, after which size selection and purification were carried out. Libraries were sequenced paired-end with 100 bp reads on an Illumina HiSeq2000. In the source study's methods: SOAPnuke was used to process the raw data, throwing out any read that contained adapters or uncalled bases, had a mean Phred below 15, or lacked an exact constant-primer or identifier match. COPE v1.2.5 was used to merge the high-quality paired reads, and each unique nucleotide sequence was defined as a clonotype. MiTCR v1.1 was used to align clonotypes to the IMGT TRBV, TRBD and TRBJ reference segments. The analysis was restricted to V-J combinations with a frequency above 0.0001, which together covered 99% to 99.2% of the repertoires. The TCS score was defined as F50 (clonal expansion) divided by E x V (chaos), with BLOSUM62-based TCRdist calculated between CDR3 peptides within each V-J. Welch's t-statistics and random forest reduced some 510 V-J features to 10 to 15, which were used in a naive Bayes classifier (R e1071). TCRdb itself trimmed the public reads at Q25 with fastp, ran MiXCR and retained productive beta chains. CDR3 protein duplicates are merged, each entry listing the most common genes and DNA. The V and J calls follow TCRdb's processing rather than the paper's. The sample includes nearly 250,000 distinct CDR3 sequences, with approximately 24% observed a single time. The ten largest clones take up roughly 40% of the sample.

Moderately to severely active disease, a Clinical Activity Score of at least 3, a NOSPECS grade of at least 4, and a duration under 3 months were present in ophthalmopathy patients. Any patient with an uncontrolled infection, another autoimmune disease, pregnancy or lactation was excluded. Clinical symptoms, serum thyroxine and TRAb, thyroid ultrasound, and orbital computed tomography formed the basis for the diagnoses. PBMCs were separated from roughly 9.3 ml of fresh peripheral blood using Ficoll-Paque density gradient centrifugation. Total RNA was extracted with Trizol reagent, and quality was checked on an Agilent 2100 Bioanalyzer. This entry is derived from a study of T cells in Graves' hyperthyroidism and ophthalmopathy (dated by TCRdb to the late 2010s). The study in broad terms: Peripheral blood was collected at initial diagnosis, before any treatment. Prospective prediction of ophthalmopathy was tested in an independent validation cohort of fewer than 20 hyperthyroidism patients and 17 patients who later progressed to ophthalmopathy. The roughly 100 discovery patients were randomly divided into training and test sets at a 7:3 ratio. To identify distinguishing TCR V-J signatures, a discovery cohort of some 100 patients was used, comprising 43 with Graves' ophthalmopathy and 55 to 65 with stable Graves' hyperthyroidism. After blood sampling, hyperthyroidism patients were treated with methimazole at a starting dose of 30 mg daily, and ophthalmopathy patients were treated with high-dose intravenous methylprednisolone. TCR Vbeta CDR3 sequencing of some 140 peripheral blood samples (over 40 ophthalmopathy, around 80 hyperthyroidism and around 17 progressor patients) is reported in the paper. The study also compared thyroid tissue and blood T-cell repertoires from five or six Graves' hyperthyroidism patients. Paper-wide results and their limitations: A 13 V-J signature model separated ophthalmopathy from stable hyperthyroidism, with just over 85% sensitivity and 81.08% specificity in cross-validation and 80%/75% in testing. In validation, progression to ophthalmopathy was predicted by the model with 70.59% sensitivity and about 72% specificity, a median of roughly 6 months before onset. No statistical method was used to fix the sample size in advance, and group allocation was not hidden from the investigators. Most expanded thyroid clonotypes (frequency above 0.001) were also detected in blood, suggesting blood repertoires may reflect thyroid immune responses.

As encoded in the germline V gene, CDR1 is KGHSH while CDR2 is LQKENI. The germline V and J ends show losses of 2 bases and 2 bases respectively, and no gene match explains 20 bases of the junction. Taken from cysteine to phenylalanine, the CDR3 has 20 residues. Solely the CDR3 DNA is kept, with 60 bases framed from the first base. What was sequenced was blood. The clonotype comes from a woman between 40 and 55 years old with Graves' ophthalmopathy. The chain is made from TRBV18 and TRBJ2-5; the central 7 bases match TRBD1. In nucleotides, the sequence is TGTGCCAGCTCACCAAAACAGGGGTGGCGGCTGGATGATACACAAGAGACCCAGTACTTC. It encodes CASSPKQGWRLDDTQETQYF.